One sample yielded the 22 T cell receptor beta chains listed below, sequenced in a study of CD8+CD57+ T cells in acquired aplastic anemia. CDR3 and TCR beta VDJ profiling relied on a genomic DNA template. In TCRdb, the reads were re-called with MiXCR into one record per CDR3 protein. The data contain some 150,000 distinct CDR3 sequences, approximately 41% of them seen just once; the ten biggest clones take up 8% to 9%. What was sequenced was sorted CD4+, CD8+, or CD8+CD57+ T cells (not recorded which) from PBMCs. These receptors were collected from a human donor in good health, serving as a control.

This rearrangement joins TRBV30 to TRBJ1-2; D not resolved. Trimming cost V 3 bases and J 8 bases, with 10 bases left between them. This CDR3 is built from 11 residues. Germline V CDR1 and CDR2: GTSNPN, SVGIG (reference sequence). The CDR3 region has the DNA TGTGCCTGGAGAAAGGAAGCCGGCTACACCTTC. As protein: CAWRKEAGYTF.

The CDR3 sequence is CASSFGTGVPTSKNAQYF. CDR3 nucleotide sequence: TGTGCCAGCAGTTTCGGGACAGGGGTGCCCACTAGCAAAAATGCGCAGTATTTT. The V gene is TRBV28, the J gene TRBJ2-3, with 10 nucleotides matching TRBD1. The V and J ends lost 3 bases and 10 bases, in that order; junction bases with no gene match: 19. There are 18 residues in the CDR3. The germline V gene encodes CDR1 MDHEN and CDR2 SYDVKM. The entire variable domain, with the rest obtained from reference TRBV28 and TRBJ2-3, is as follows: DVKVTQSSRYLVKRTGEKVFLECVQDMDHENMFWYRQDPGLGLRLIYFSYDVKMKEKGDIPEGYSVSREKKERFSLILESASTNQTSMYLCASSFGTGVPTSKNAQYFGPGTRLTVL.

The chain is built from TRBV10-3 and TRBJ2-5; D gene unclear. V gave up 0 bases and J gave up 4 bases, with 6 bases separating them. The CDR3 spans 13 residues. In germline, CDR1 is ENHRY, CDR2 SYGVKD. This chain's CDR3 is CAISESTRETQYF. The CDR3, as DNA: TGTGCCATCAGTGAGTCGACCCGAGAGACCCAGTACTTC.

Many counts were recorded for this clonotype. The CDR3 here is CSVELLNTEAFF. As DNA, the CDR3 is TGCAGCGTTGAACTCCTAAACACTGAAGCTTTCTTT. The chain has TRBV29-1 and TRBJ1-1; no definite D call. V gave up 2 bases and J gave up 2 bases, with 6 bases separating them. Germline values: CDR1 SQVTM, CDR2 ANQGSEA. The CDR3 covers 12 residues.

The chain joins TRBV5-4 to TRBJ2-1, with 7 bases matching TRBD2. This CDR3 comprises 16 residues. J gave up 0 bases and V 0 bases, and 3 bases lay outside the gene matches. Germline V lookup: CDR1 SGHNT, CDR2 YYREEE (reference sequence). The CDR3: CASSLGGGSSYNEQFF. Here the CDR3 DNA reads TGTGCCAGCAGCTTGGGGGGCGGGAGCTCCTACAATGAGCAGTTCTTC.

In this sample, this clonotype turned up once. Since a much larger clone is just one base distant, this may be a read error. This chain joins TRBV27 and TRBJ1-2; D is unresolved. This CDR3 contains 13 residues. Germline V gene lookup returns CDR1 MNHEY and CDR2 SMNVEV (reference sequence). The CDR3 sequence is CASGSGMPYGHTF. CDR3 in DNA: TGTGCCAGCGGGAGCGGGATGCCCTATGGCCACACCTTC.

The chain uses TRBV20-1 and TRBJ1-1; D remains unclear. The V gene lost 2 bases and the J gene lost 6 bases, with 7 bases spanning the gap. CDR3 length equals 11 residues. Germline V lookup: CDR1 DFQATT, CDR2 SNEGSKA (reference sequence). The CDR3 DNA reads as TGCAGTGCTAGAAGAGGCGCTGAAGCTTTCTTT. Residues: CSARRGAEAFF.

In this sample, this clonotype turned up many times. The chain recombines TRBV7-2 with TRBJ2-7; TRBD2 is a possible D gene (6 bases). V was shortened by 10 bases and J by 2 bases, with 15 bases between the two germline ends. This CDR3 comprises 13 residues. Germline values: CDR1 SGHTA, CDR2 FQGNSA. DNA of the CDR3: TGTGCCACCCGGGAGCGGTCTGCCTACGAGCAGTACTTC. Its translation: CATRERSAYEQYF.

With respect to this clonotype: It may be a read error: a sequence one base away is much more abundant. The genes are TRBV6-5 and TRBJ1-2; 8 bases line up with TRBD1. The CDR3 totals 16 residues. Germline values: CDR1 MNHEY, CDR2 SVGAGI. V shed 1 base and J 8 bases; nucleotides not matched to a gene: 12. The CDR3 here is CASSYYQDRAVAGYTF. CDR3 sequence (DNA): TGTGCCAGCAGTTACTACCAGGACAGGGCGGTGGCAGGCTACACCTTC.

As concerns this clonotype: One end of the junction does not line up with germline, which may come from a read error. The gene calls are TRBV25-1 and TRBJ1-4; the D is unclear. The CDR3 covers 15 residues. The germline CDR1 and CDR2 sequences are MGHDK and SYGVNS. CDR3 bases: TGTGCCAGCAGTGAAGGACTGGGGAATAATGAAAAACCGTTTTTT. Translating it yields CASSEGLGNNEKPFF.

This clonotype occurred many times. The J gene is TRBJ2-7, the V gene TRBV20-1, with D perhaps matching TRBD2 (5 bases). Looked up from germline, CDR1 is DFQATT and CDR2 is SNEGSKA (reference sequence). V was shortened by 5 bases and J by 5 bases, with 13 bases between the two germline ends. There are 12 residues in the CDR3. The CDR3 here is CSAQNTRHEQYF. DNA of the CDR3: TGCAGTGCTCAAAACACTAGACACGAGCAGTACTTC.

This clonotype was counted at least ten times. The rearrangement uses TRBV20-1 and TRBJ2-1, with TRBD2 as a possible D gene (6 bases). This CDR3 has 13 amino acids. Per the germline V gene, CDR1 is DFQATT and CDR2 is SNEGSKA (reference sequence). Between the trimmed V and J ends, which lost 6 bases and 0 bases, there was a span of 9 bases. The CDR3 region is CSATGGSYNEQFF. CDR3 bases: TGCAGTGCCACCGGGGGCTCCTACAATGAGCAGTTCTTC.

The rearrangement joins TRBV19 to TRBJ1-4; no reliable D call. The CDR3 covers 13 residues. V lost 3 bases, J lost 6 bases, and 8 bases lay in between. The germline V gene has CDR1 LNHDA and CDR2 SQIVND (reference sequence). Written as DNA, the CDR3 is TGTGCCAGTAGTATTCTCGGTTATGAAAAACTGTTTTTT. Its translation is CASSILGYEKLFF. Complete variable domain (other parts from reference TRBV19 and TRBJ1-4): DGGITQSPKYLFRKEGQNVTLSCEQNLNHDAMYWYRQDPGQGLRLIYYSQIVNDFQKGDIAEGYSVSREKKESFPLTVTSAQKNPTAFYLCASSILGYEKLFFGSGTQLSVL.

CDR3 sequence reads: CSAPLLEGEEQYF. The CDR3 nucleotides are TGCAGTGCGCCCTTACTGGAGGGGGAAGAGCAGTACTTC. This chain joins TRBV20-1 and TRBJ2-7; D may correspond to TRBD1 or TRBD2 (6 bases each). Between the trimmed V and J ends, which lost 6 bases and 7 bases, there was a span of 19 bases. This CDR3 contains 13 residues. Germline V gives CDR1 DFQATT, CDR2 SNEGSKA (reference sequence).

This clonotype showed up many times. The rearrangement uses TRBV7-6 and TRBJ2-1; maybe TRBD2 (5 bases). The V end lost 5 bases, the J end lost 8 bases, and 16 bases lay between the germline ends. The CDR3 is 14 amino acids. The germline V gene encodes CDR1 SGHVS and CDR2 FNYEAQ. In DNA form, the CDR3 reads TGTGCCAGCAGCCGGAGCGGTCGCTTGCATGAGCAGTTCTTC. Amino acids: CASSRSGRLHEQFF.

In the case of this clonotype: At one boundary the junction diverges from the germline segment, which might be a read error. The V call is TRBV7-7, the J call TRBJ2-3; TRBD2 might be the D (5 bases). This CDR3 region has 15 residues. Germline V gives CDR1 SSHAT, CDR2 FNYEAQ (reference sequence). The CDR3 DNA sequence: TGTGTCAGCAGCCTCGACGGACTGGCGGGCGGAACGCAGTATTTT. This encodes CVSSLDGLAGGTQYF.

This clonotype was seen a few times. The chain links TRBV6-1 to TRBJ2-2; 10 bases match TRBD1. CDR3 length equals 15 residues. V lost 6 bases, J lost 2 bases, and 3 bases stayed unmatched. Germline CDR1 MNHNS, CDR2 SASEGT. The CDR3 sequence is CASRRQGANTGELFF. CDR3 sequence (DNA): TGTGCCAGCAGACGACAGGGGGCAAACACCGGGGAGCTGTTTTTT.

V and J are TRBV5-1 and TRBJ2-7; D gene unclear. This CDR3 has 14 amino acids. Germline V gene data show CDR1 as SGHRS and CDR2 as YFSETQ. V lost 0 bases and J 2 bases, leaving 9 bases between the germline ends. CDR3 residues: CASSLVGYTYEQYF. CDR3 nucleotide sequence: TGCGCCAGCAGCTTGGTGGGGTACACCTACGAGCAGTACTTC. The full variable domain, rest sourced from reference TRBV5-1 and TRBJ2-7, is KAGVTQTPRYLIKTRGQQVTLSCSPISGHRSVSWYQQTPGQGLQFLFEYFSETQRNKGNFPGRFSGRQFSNSRSEMNVSTLELGDSALYLCASSLVGYTYEQYFGPGTRLTVT.

Of note for this clonotype: A much larger clone lies a single base off, so this may be a read error. This chain uses TRBV7-2 with TRBJ1-2; unclear D gene. This CDR3 spans 13 amino acids. Germline V gene lookup returns CDR1 SGHTA and CDR2 FQGNSA. CDR3 residues: CAGSFRLNYGYTF. The CDR3 region has the DNA TGTGCCGGCAGCTTTCGTTTAAACTATGGCTACACCTTC.

The chain employs TRBV12-5 and TRBJ2-2; the match to TRBD1 covers 8 bases. J was trimmed by 6 bases and V by 6 bases; bases with no gene match: 6. CDR3 length: 14 residues. Per germline, CDR1 LGHNT and CDR2 FRNRAP. The DNA for the CDR3 is TGTGCTAGTGGACCTTACAGGGGGGCCGGGGAGCTGTTTTTT. Protein: CASGPYRGAGELFF. The variable domain in full, with the rest retrieved from reference TRBV12-5 and TRBJ2-2, is DARVTQTPRHKVTEMGQEVTMRCQPILGHNTVFWYRQTMMQGLELLAYFRNRAPLDDSGMPKDRFSAEMPDATLATLKIQPSEPRDSAVYFCASGPYRGAGELFFGEGSRLTVL.

This clonotype was seen ten or more times. V is TRBV12-3 or TRBV12-4 and J is TRBJ2-5; tentatively, D is TRBD1 (6 bases). The CDR3 contains 14 residues. V lost 2 bases and J 7 bases, leaving 14 bases between the germline ends. This chain's CDR3 is CASSLRGFIGTQYF. The CDR3, as DNA: TGTGCCAGCAGTTTAAGGGGGTTTATTGGGACCCAGTACTTC.

In its sample, this clonotype was seen many times. This chain links TRBV11-2 with TRBJ1-1; D is perhaps TRBD1 (5 bases). The V end was cut by 6 bases, the J end by 1 base, with 15 bases between. The CDR3 loop spans 15 amino acids. Germline loops: CDR1 SGHAT, CDR2 FQNNGV. The chain's CDR3 is CASRLTGTRNTEAFF. The CDR3 nucleotides read TGTGCCAGCAGACTAACCGGGACGAGGAACACTGAAGCTTTCTTT.